This paragraph reports one TCR beta chain. Its target is unknown. The data stem from a study of identifying expanded T cells in peripheral blood. The study's findings and limits: Approximately 2-week clone count variance significantly increased as total template count grew.

TCRdb's copy holds only in-frame clones and misses some; the assay was immunoSEQ multiplex PCR. The sample gives some 100,000 clones, roughly nine tenths of which show up once; roughly 15% is in the top ten. The clonotype was recovered from a person between 18 and 75 years old in good health. The sequenced material came from blood.

CDR3 loop: CASSEGLAGGYQETQYF. DNA for the CDR3: TGTGCCAGCAGTGAAGGACTAGCGGGGGGGTACCAAGAGACCCAGTACTTC. J is TRBJ2-5 and V is TRBV2; 14 bases line up with TRBD2. Germline values: CDR1 SNHLY, CDR2 FYNNEI. The CDR3 runs 17 residues. The V gene end was trimmed by 1 base and the J gene end by 0 bases; junction bases not matched to a gene: 1. The variable domain in full, with the rest retrieved from reference TRBV2 and TRBJ2-5, is EPEVTQTPSHQVTQMGQEVILRCVPISNHLYFYWYRQILGQKVEFLVSFYNNEISEKSEIFDDQFSVERPDGSNFTLKIRSTKLEDSAMYFCASSEGLAGGYQETQYFGPGTRLLVL.